This T cell receptor beta chain was sequenced in a study of T cell changes during pregnancy in multiple sclerosis. The V gene end was trimmed by 8 bases and the J gene end by 2 bases; junction bases not matched to a gene: 1. This CDR3 has 12 amino acids. Per germline, CDR1 MGHDK and CDR2 SYGVNS. Assay used: immunoSEQ multiplex PCR; TCRdb lists only in-frame clones, some missing. This sample yields approximately 100,000 clones, of which under 95% are seen a single time; approximately 1.6% belongs to the top ten. The chain links TRBV25-1 to TRBJ2-7, with TRBD1 matching over 9 bases. The sequence derives from a female donor with multiple sclerosis, enrolled in a pregnancy study. The sequenced sample was peripheral blood, obtained after pregnancy. CDR3 in DNA: TGTGCCAGCGGGACAGGGCCCTACGAGCAGTACTTC. Its protein is CASGTGPYEQYF.